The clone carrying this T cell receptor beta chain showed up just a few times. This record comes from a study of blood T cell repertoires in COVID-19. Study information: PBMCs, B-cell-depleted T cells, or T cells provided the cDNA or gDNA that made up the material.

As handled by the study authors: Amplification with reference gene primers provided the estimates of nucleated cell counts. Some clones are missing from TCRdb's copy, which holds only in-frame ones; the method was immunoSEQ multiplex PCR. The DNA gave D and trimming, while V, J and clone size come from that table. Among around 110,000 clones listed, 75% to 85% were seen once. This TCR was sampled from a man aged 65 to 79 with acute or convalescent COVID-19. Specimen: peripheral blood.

The DNA of the CDR3 is TGTGCCAGCTCACTCTCCGGGACAGAGGGTTCACCCCTCCACTTT. It encodes CASSLSGTEGSPLHF. The chain uses TRBV18 and TRBJ1-6, with 7 bases identical to TRBD1. The CDR3 length is 15 residues. From germline, CDR1 is KGHSH and CDR2 LQKENI. V lost 4 bases and J lost 9; bases outside the gene matches: 9.